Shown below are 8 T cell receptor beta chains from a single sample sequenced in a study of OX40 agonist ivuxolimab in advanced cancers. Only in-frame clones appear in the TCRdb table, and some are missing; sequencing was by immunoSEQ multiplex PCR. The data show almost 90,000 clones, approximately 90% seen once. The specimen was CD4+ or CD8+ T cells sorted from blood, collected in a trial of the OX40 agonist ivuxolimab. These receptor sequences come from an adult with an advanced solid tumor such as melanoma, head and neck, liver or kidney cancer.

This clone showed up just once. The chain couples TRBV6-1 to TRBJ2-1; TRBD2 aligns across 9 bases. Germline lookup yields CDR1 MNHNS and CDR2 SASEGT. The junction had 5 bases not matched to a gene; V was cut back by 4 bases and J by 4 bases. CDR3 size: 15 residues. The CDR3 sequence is CASSVGGGGYNEQFF. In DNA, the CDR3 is TGTGCCAGCAGTGTAGGCGGGGGGGGTTACAATGAGCAGTTCTTC.

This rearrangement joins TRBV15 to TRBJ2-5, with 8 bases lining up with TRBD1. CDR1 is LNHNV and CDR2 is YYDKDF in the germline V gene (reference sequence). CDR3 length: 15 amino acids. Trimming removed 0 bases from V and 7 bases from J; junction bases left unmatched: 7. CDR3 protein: CATSREGQGLGTQYF. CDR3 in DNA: TGTGCCACCAGCAGAGAAGGACAGGGTTTGGGGACCCAGTACTTC.

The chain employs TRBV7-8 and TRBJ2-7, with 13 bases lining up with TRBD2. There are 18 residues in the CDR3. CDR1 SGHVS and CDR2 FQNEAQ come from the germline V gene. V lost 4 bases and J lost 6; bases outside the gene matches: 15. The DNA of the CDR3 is TGTGCCAGCAGCTCCGTCCCGGGCATGAGACTAGCGGGAGGCGAGCAGTACTTC. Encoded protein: CASSSVPGMRLAGGEQYF. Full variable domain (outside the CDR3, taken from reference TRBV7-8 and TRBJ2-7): GAGVSQSPRYKVAKRGQDVALRCDPISGHVSLFWYQQALGQGPEFLTYFQNEAQLDKSGLPSDRFFAERPEGSVSTLKIQRTQQEDSAVYLCASSSVPGMRLAGGEQYFGPGTRLTVT.

DNA of the CDR3: TGTGCCAGTAAGGCCAAGGCACCATCCTACGAGCAGTACTTC. This codes for CASKAKAPSYEQYF. The chain couples TRBV19 to TRBJ2-7; D uncertain. CDR3 length: 14 amino acids. The germline V gene encodes CDR1 LNHDA and CDR2 SQIVND (reference sequence). The V gene lost 7 bases and the J gene lost 1 base, with 14 bases spanning the gap.

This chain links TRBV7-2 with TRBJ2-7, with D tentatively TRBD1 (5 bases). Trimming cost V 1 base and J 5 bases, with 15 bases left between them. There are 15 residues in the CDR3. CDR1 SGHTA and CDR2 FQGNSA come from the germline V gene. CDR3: CASSLVQQVKNEQYF. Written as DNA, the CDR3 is TGTGCCAGCAGCTTAGTCCAACAGGTTAAAAACGAGCAGTACTTC.

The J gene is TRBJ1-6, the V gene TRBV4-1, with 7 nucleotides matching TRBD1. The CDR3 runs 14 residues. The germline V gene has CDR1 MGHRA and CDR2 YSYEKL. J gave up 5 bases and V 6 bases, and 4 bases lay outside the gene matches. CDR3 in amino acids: CASRFRGDNSPLHF. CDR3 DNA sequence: TGCGCCAGCAGATTCAGGGGGGATAATTCACCCCTCCACTTT.

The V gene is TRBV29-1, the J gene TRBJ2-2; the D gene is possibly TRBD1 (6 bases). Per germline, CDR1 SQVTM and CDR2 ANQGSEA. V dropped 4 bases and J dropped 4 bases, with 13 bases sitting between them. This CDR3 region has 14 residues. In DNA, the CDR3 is TGCAGCGTTGGGGGGCAGTCGAGCACCGGGGAGCTGTTTTTT. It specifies CSVGGQSSTGELFF.

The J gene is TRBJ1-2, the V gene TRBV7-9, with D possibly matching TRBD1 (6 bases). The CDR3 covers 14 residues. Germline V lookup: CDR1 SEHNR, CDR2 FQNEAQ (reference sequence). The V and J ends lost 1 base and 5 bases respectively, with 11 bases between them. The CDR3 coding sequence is TGTGCCAGCAGCTTAGAGGGGGAATGGTATGGCTACACCTTC. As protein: CASSLEGEWYGYTF.